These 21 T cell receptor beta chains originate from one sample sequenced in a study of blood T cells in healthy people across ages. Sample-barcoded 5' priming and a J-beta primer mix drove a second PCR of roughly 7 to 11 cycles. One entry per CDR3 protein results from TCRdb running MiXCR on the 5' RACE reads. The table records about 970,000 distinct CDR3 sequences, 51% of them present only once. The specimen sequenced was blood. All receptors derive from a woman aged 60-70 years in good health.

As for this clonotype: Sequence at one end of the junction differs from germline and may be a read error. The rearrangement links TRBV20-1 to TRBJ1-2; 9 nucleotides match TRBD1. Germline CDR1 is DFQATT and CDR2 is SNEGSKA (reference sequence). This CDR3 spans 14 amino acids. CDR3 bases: TGCAGTGCAAGAGCAGGGACAGGGAAAAATGGCTACACCTTC. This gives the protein CSARAGTGKNGYTF.

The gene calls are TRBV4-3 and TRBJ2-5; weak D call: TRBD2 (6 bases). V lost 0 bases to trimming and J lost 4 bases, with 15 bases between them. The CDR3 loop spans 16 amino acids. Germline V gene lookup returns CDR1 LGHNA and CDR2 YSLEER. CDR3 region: CASSQESRQGGETQYF. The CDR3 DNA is TGCGCCAGCAGCCAAGAATCCCGGCAGGGAGGAGAGACCCAGTACTTC.

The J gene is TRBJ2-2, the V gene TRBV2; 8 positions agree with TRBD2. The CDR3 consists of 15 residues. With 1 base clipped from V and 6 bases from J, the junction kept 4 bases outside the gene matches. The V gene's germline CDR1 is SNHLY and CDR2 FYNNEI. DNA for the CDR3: TGTGCCAGCAGTGAAGGTAGAGCGGGAGCCGGGGAGCTGTTTTTT. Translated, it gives CASSEGRAGAGELFF. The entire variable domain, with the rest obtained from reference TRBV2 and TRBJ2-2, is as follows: EPEVTQTPSHQVTQMGQEVILRCVPISNHLYFYWYRQILGQKVEFLVSFYNNEISEKSEIFDDQFSVERPDGSNFTLKIRSTKLEDSAMYFCASSEGRAGAGELFFGEGSRLTVL.

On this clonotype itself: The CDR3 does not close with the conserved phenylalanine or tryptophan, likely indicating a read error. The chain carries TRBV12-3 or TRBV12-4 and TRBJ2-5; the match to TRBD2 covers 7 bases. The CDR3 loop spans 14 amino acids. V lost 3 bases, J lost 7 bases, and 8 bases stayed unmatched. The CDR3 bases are TGTGCCAGCAGTTTCGGCGGGAGCTCAGGGACCCAGTACTCC. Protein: CASSFGGSSGTQYS.

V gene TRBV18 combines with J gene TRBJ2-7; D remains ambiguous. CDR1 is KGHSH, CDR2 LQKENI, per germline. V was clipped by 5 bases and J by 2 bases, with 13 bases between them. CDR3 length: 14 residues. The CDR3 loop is CASSGWTDAYEQYF. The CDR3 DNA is TGTGCCAGCTCAGGTTGGACCGATGCCTACGAGCAGTACTTC.

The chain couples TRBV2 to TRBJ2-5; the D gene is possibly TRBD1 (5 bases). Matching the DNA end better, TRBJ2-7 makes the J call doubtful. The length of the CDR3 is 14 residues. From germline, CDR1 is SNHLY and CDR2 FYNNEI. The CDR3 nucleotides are TGTGCCAGCAGTGGGGGCTTTGCCCCCTACGAGCAGTACTTC. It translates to CASSGGFAPYEQYF.

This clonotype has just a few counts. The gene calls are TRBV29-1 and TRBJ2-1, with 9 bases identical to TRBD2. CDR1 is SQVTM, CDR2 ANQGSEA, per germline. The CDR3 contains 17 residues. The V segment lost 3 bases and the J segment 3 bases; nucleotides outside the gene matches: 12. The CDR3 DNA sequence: TGCAGCGTTGAGGGAGCGGGAGGACGGGAGGTCTACAATGAGCAGTTCTTC. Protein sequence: CSVEGAGGREVYNEQFF.

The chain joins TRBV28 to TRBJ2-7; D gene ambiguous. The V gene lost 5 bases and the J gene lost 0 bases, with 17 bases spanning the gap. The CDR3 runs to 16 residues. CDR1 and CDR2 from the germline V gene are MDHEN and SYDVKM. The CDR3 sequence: CASSPSPQRNSYEQYF. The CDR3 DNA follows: TGTGCCAGCAGTCCCTCGCCCCAGCGCAACTCCTACGAGCAGTACTTC.

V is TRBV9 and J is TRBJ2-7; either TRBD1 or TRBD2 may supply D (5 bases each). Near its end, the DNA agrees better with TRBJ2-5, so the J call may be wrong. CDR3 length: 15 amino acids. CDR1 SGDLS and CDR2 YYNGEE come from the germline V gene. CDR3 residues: CASSGGVQRQETQYF. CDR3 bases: TGTGCCAGCAGCGGAGGGGTCCAGCGACAAGAGACCCAGTACTTC.

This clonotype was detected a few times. The CDR3 bases are TGCAGCGTTCCAGGACAGAGGAACACCGGGGAGCTGTTTTTT. It codes for CSVPGQRNTGELFF. The chain carries TRBV29-1 and TRBJ2-2, with TRBD1 as a possible D gene (6 bases). This CDR3 comprises 14 residues. Looked up from germline, CDR1 is SQVTM and CDR2 is ANQGSEA. V was clipped by 5 bases and J by 1 base, with 11 bases between them.

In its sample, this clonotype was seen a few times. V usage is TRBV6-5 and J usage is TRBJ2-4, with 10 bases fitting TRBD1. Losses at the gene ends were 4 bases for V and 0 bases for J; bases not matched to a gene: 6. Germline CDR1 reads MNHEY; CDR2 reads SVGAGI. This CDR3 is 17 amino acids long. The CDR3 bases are TGTGCCAGCAGTTCCCCGGGACAGGGGAAAGCCAAAAACATTCAGTACTTC. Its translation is CASSSPGQGKAKNIQYF.

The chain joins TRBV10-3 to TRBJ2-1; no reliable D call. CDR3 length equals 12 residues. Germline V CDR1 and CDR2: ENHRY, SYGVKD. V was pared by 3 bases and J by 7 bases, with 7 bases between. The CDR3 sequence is CAISDGNNEQFF. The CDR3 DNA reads TGTGCCATCAGTGATGGGAATAATGAGCAGTTCTTC.

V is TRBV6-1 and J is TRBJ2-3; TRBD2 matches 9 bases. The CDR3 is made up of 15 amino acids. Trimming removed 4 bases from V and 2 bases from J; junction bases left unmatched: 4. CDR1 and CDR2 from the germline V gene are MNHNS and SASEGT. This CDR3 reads CASSVRTSATDTQYF. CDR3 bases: TGTGCCAGCAGTGTCCGGACTAGCGCCACAGATACGCAGTATTTT.

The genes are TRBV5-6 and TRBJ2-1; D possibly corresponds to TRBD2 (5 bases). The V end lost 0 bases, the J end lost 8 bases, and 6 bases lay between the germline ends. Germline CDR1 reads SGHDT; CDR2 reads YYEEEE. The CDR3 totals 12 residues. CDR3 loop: CASSLVAYEQFF. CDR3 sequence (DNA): TGTGCCAGCAGCTTGGTAGCGTATGAGCAGTTCTTC.

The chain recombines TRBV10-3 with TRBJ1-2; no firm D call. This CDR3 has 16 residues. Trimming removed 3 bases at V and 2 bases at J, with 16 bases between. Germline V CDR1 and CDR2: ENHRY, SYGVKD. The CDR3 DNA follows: TGTGCCATCAGTGACCCAAACAGCTTCAAGAACTATGGCTACACCTTC. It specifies CAISDPNSFKNYGYTF.

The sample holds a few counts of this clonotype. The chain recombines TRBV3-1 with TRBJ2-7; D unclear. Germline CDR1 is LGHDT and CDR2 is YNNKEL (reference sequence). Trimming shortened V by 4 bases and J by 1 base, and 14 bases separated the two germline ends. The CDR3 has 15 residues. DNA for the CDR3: TGTGCCAGCAGCCGTGACGGATCCGGATCCTACGAGCAGTACTTC. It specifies CASSRDGSGSYEQYF.

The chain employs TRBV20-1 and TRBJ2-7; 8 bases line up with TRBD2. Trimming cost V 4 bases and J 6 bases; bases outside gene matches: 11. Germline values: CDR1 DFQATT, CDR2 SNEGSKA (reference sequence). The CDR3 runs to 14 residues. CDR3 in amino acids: CSAILTSGLGEQYF. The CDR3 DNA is TGCAGTGCTATCCTTACTAGCGGCTTAGGCGAGCAGTACTTC.

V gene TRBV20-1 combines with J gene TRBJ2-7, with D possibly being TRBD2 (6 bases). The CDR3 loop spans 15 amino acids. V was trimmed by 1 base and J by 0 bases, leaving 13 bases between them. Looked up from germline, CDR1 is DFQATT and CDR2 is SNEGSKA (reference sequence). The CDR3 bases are TGCAGTGCTAGAGTATTAGCGGAGAGCTCCTACGAGCAGTACTTC. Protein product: CSARVLAESSYEQYF.

The CDR3 coding sequence is TGTGCCAGCAGTATTGGAAGGGGCTACACCTTC. This codes for CASSIGRGYTF. The chain employs TRBV28 and TRBJ1-2; D uncertain. Looked up from germline, CDR1 is MDHEN and CDR2 is SYDVKM. The CDR3 runs to 11 residues. Trimming pared 5 bases from V and 8 bases from J, leaving 9 bases between.

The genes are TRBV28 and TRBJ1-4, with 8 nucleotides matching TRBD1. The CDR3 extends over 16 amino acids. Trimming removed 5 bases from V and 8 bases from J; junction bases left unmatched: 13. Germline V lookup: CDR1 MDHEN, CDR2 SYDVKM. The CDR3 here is CASSIAGGGRKEKLFF. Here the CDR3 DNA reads TGTGCCAGCAGTATCGCAGGGGGCGGAAGAAAGGAAAAACTGTTTTTT.

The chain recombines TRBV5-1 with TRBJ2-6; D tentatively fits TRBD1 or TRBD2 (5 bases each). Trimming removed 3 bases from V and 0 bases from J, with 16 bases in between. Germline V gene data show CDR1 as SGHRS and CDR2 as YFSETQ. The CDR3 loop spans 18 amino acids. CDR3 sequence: CASSWIWDGASGANVLTF. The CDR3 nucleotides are TGCGCCAGCAGCTGGATTTGGGACGGGGCCTCTGGGGCCAACGTCCTGACTTTC.